Below are 4 T cell receptor beta chains sequenced from a single sample in a study of CD8+ T cells in alopecia areata. Regarding treatment: oral pan-JAK inhibitor, 5-10 mg twice daily. cDNA prepared by RNA extraction and subsequent reverse transcription served as the template for sequencing. TCRdb's table, derived via immunoSEQ multiplex PCR, lists solely in-frame clones and lacks some. The sample records about 210,000 clones, approximately 70% being singletons. The sequenced sample was CD4+ T cells sorted from blood, obtained at week 44, from a patient treated with tofacitinib. These receptors all come from a human donor with alopecia areata.

The rearrangement links TRBV5-1 to TRBJ1-1; D possibly corresponds to TRBD1 (6 bases). The germline V gene encodes CDR1 SGHRS and CDR2 YFSETQ. With 4 bases removed from V and 5 bases from J, the gap between germline ends came to 18 bases. The CDR3 loop spans 15 amino acids. CDR3 sequence: CASSPNSGGRTEAFF. The CDR3, as DNA: TGCGCCAGCAGCCCAAACTCTGGGGGGCGGACTGAAGCTTTCTTT.

The J gene is TRBJ1-1, the V gene TRBV5-1; D might be TRBD1 (6 bases). V was cut by 4 bases and J by 3 bases, with 25 bases left in between. The CDR3 consists of 18 residues. Germline CDR1 is SGHRS and CDR2 is YFSETQ. The CDR3 sequence: CASSLGTRGRLKDTEAFF. The CDR3, as DNA: TGCGCCAGCAGCCTAGGGACAAGGGGACGTTTAAAGGACACTGAAGCTTTCTTT.

This clone was counted once. The rearrangement joins TRBV2 to TRBJ2-1; perhaps TRBD1 as D (6 bases). Germline V gene sequence: CDR1 SNHLY, CDR2 FYNNEI. The V end was cut by 6 bases, the J end by 14 bases, with 23 bases between. This CDR3 has 14 amino acids. The CDR3 nucleotides are TGTGCCAGCAGCTCCCAAGAAGCCAGGGGTCGAGAGTTCTTC. Its translation is CASSSQEARGREFF.

The chain carries TRBV29-1 and TRBJ2-1, with D possibly matching TRBD1 (5 bases). The V end was cut by 0 bases, the J end by 4 bases, with 7 bases between. Germline loops: CDR1 SQVTM, CDR2 ANQGSEA. The CDR3 sequence is 13 residues long. The CDR3 nucleotides are TGCAGCGTTGAAGATCAGGGATACAATGAGCAGTTCTTC. Translated: CSVEDQGYNEQFF.